A selection of T cell receptor beta chains follows, all from one sample in a study of OX40 agonist ivuxolimab in advanced cancers. Assay used: immunoSEQ multiplex PCR; TCRdb lists only in-frame clones, some missing. In the table there are fewer than 15,000 clones, roughly 84% of which are singletons. Specimen: CD4+ or CD8+ T cells sorted from blood, collected in a trial of the OX40 agonist ivuxolimab. These receptor sequences come from an adult with an advanced solid tumor such as melanoma, head and neck, liver or kidney cancer. CDR3s include the opening cysteine and the closing phenylalanine or tryptophan. D genes are given only for firm matches. Clone size is given for some rows only: seen once, a few or many times, or a class if the clone is expanded.

abundance: -
j_gene: TRBJ1-1
d_gene: TRBD1
v_gene: TRBV2
CDR3nt: TGTGCCAGCAGCTTAGGACAGGGGAACACTGAAGCTTTCTTT
CDR3aa: CASSLGQGNTEAFF

abundance: once
j_gene: TRBJ2-1
d_gene: TRBD2
v_gene: TRBV5-6
CDR3nt: TGTGCCAGCAGCTTGGGAGCGGGGCCCTCCTACAATGAGCAGTTCTTC
CDR3aa: CASSLGAGPSYNEQFF

abundance: -
j_gene: TRBJ2-1
d_gene: -
v_gene: TRBV27
CDR3nt: TGTGCCAGCAGTTTATCAGCCGGCTACAATGAGCAGTTCTTC
CDR3aa: CASSLSAGYNEQFF

abundance: -
j_gene: TRBJ2-5
d_gene: TRBD2
v_gene: TRBV19
CDR3nt: TGTGCCAGTAGTACCCCACGAGCGGGGCTTCTCGAAGAGACCCAGTACTTC
CDR3aa: CASSTPRAGLLEETQYF

abundance: -
j_gene: TRBJ2-7
d_gene: -
v_gene: TRBV11-2
CDR3nt: TGTGCCAGCAGCTTATTCGCCCACGAGCAGTACTTC
CDR3aa: CASSLFAHEQYF

abundance: -
j_gene: TRBJ1-2
d_gene: TRBD1
v_gene: TRBV7-9
CDR3nt: TGTGCCAGCAGCGTTCCGGGACAGGGTATCGGCTACACCTTC
CDR3aa: CASSVPGQGIGYTF

abundance: -
j_gene: TRBJ1-5
d_gene: -
v_gene: TRBV4-1
CDR3nt: TGCGCCAGCAGCCAAGAGAGGAGTAGCAATCAGCCCCAGCATTTT
CDR3aa: CASSQERSSNQPQHF

abundance: -
j_gene: TRBJ2-3
d_gene: -
v_gene: TRBV19
CDR3nt: TGTGCCAGTAGTATAGAGGCGACTAGCACAGATACGCAGTATTTT
CDR3aa: CASSIEATSTDTQYF

abundance: -
j_gene: TRBJ2-1
d_gene: -
v_gene: TRBV6-5
CDR3nt: TGTGCCAGCAGTCACATGAATGAGCAGTTCTTC
CDR3aa: CASSHMNEQFF

abundance: -
j_gene: TRBJ2-7
d_gene: TRBD2
v_gene: TRBV11-3
CDR3nt: TGTGCCAGCAGCAATCTAGCGGACTACGAGCAGTACTTC
CDR3aa: CASSNLADYEQYF

abundance: -
j_gene: TRBJ1-1
d_gene: -
v_gene: TRBV19
CDR3nt: TGTGCCAGTAGTCTGGGCACTGAAGCTTTCTTT
CDR3aa: CASSLGTEAFF

abundance: -
j_gene: TRBJ2-7
d_gene: -
v_gene: TRBV6-5
CDR3nt: TGTGCCAGCAGTTATGGGGGCTCCTACGAGCAGTACTTC
CDR3aa: CASSYGGSYEQYF

abundance: -
j_gene: TRBJ2-2
d_gene: -
v_gene: TRBV9
CDR3nt: TGTGCCAGCAGCGACGGGGTAACCGGGGAGCTGTTTTTT
CDR3aa: CASSDGVTGELFF

abundance: -
j_gene: TRBJ2-7
d_gene: -
v_gene: TRBV14
CDR3nt: TGCGCCAGCAGCCTACAGTCCCCTCCTCACTACGAGCAGTACTTC
CDR3aa: CASSLQSPPHYEQYF

abundance: once
j_gene: TRBJ2-7
d_gene: -
v_gene: TRBV4-1
CDR3nt: TGTGCCAGCAGCTTACGGGGGGCCAGGGCCTACGAGCAGTACTTC
CDR3aa: CASSLRGARAYEQYF

abundance: -
j_gene: TRBJ1-2
d_gene: -
v_gene: TRBV15
CDR3nt: TGTGCCACCAGCCCCTCAAGAGGAGGGGCCCTTCATGGCTACACCTTC
CDR3aa: CATSPSRGGALHGYTF

abundance: -
j_gene: TRBJ2-2
d_gene: -
v_gene: TRBV30
CDR3nt: TGTGCCTGGAGCGACAGTACACCGAACACCGGGGAGCTGTTTTTT
CDR3aa: CAWSDSTPNTGELFF

abundance: -
j_gene: TRBJ2-3
d_gene: TRBD1
v_gene: TRBV30
CDR3nt: TGTGCCTGGAGTCCCGGGACAGGGGGAGCAGATACGCAGTATTTT
CDR3aa: CAWSPGTGGADTQYF

abundance: -
j_gene: TRBJ1-2
d_gene: -
v_gene: TRBV11-1
CDR3nt: TGTGCCAGCAGCTTCAGACCGGCGGGGGTTTCCGGCCTAGATGGCTACACCTTC
CDR3aa: CASSFRPAGVSGLDGYTF

abundance: once
j_gene: TRBJ2-7
d_gene: -
v_gene: TRBV4-2
CDR3nt: TGTGCCAGCAGCCAAGGTACGACCTACGAGCAGTACTTC
CDR3aa: CASSQGTTYEQYF

abundance: -
j_gene: TRBJ1-3
d_gene: -
v_gene: TRBV6-1
CDR3nt: TGTGCCAGCACAGAGGACAGAAACTCTGGAAACACCATATATTTT
CDR3aa: CASTEDRNSGNTIYF

abundance: -
j_gene: TRBJ2-3
d_gene: -
v_gene: TRBV20-1
CDR3nt: TGCAGTGCGTATCGCGATACGCAGTATTTT
CDR3aa: CSAYRDTQYF

abundance: few
j_gene: TRBJ1-2
d_gene: TRBD1
v_gene: TRBV9
CDR3nt: TGTGCCAGCAGCACTGGACAGGAGGGGAATGGCTACACCTTC
CDR3aa: CASSTGQEGNGYTF

abundance: -
j_gene: TRBJ1-1
d_gene: -
v_gene: TRBV5-1
CDR3nt: TGCGCCAGCAGCTCGCGCGGCCTCAGCACTGAAGCTTTCTTT
CDR3aa: CASSSRGLSTEAFF

abundance: -
j_gene: TRBJ1-5
d_gene: -
v_gene: TRBV6-6
CDR3nt: TGTGCCAGCAGTTCCGGGGACCCTCTGACTTTT
CDR3aa: CASSSGDPLTF

abundance: -
j_gene: TRBJ1-3
d_gene: -
v_gene: TRBV4-1
CDR3nt: TGCGCCAGCAGCCAAGAGTCGGGGTTCCCTTCCCTTGTGTCTGGAAACACCATATATTTT
CDR3aa: CASSQESGFPSLVSGNTIYF

abundance: -
j_gene: TRBJ2-2
d_gene: -
v_gene: TRBV4-1
CDR3nt: TGCGCCAGCAGCCCAAAAGGTCGAGTAGGAGCCGGGGAGCTGTTTTTT
CDR3aa: CASSPKGRVGAGELFF

abundance: once
j_gene: TRBJ1-1
d_gene: TRBD1
v_gene: TRBV19
CDR3nt: TGTGCCAGTGGGACAGGCACTGAAGCTTTCTTT
CDR3aa: CASGTGTEAFF

abundance: -
j_gene: TRBJ2-7
d_gene: TRBD2
v_gene: TRBV6-1
CDR3nt: TGTGCCAGCAGTGAAGGGACTAGCGGCTCCTACGAGCAGTACTTC
CDR3aa: CASSEGTSGSYEQYF

abundance: -
j_gene: TRBJ2-1
d_gene: -
v_gene: TRBV9
CDR3nt: TGTGCCAGCAACGGGGGAGTGGGGTCCTACAATGAGCAGTTCTTC
CDR3aa: CASNGGVGSYNEQFF

abundance: -
j_gene: TRBJ2-7
d_gene: TRBD1
v_gene: TRBV11-3
CDR3nt: TGTGCCAGCAGCTTAGCAGGGACAGGGTCGCGTGAGCAGTACTTC
CDR3aa: CASSLAGTGSREQYF

abundance: few
j_gene: TRBJ2-7
d_gene: TRBD1
v_gene: TRBV7-1
CDR3nt: TGTGCCAGCAGCCCATGGACAGGGGCCTACGAGCAGTACTTC
CDR3aa: CASSPWTGAYEQYF

abundance: -
j_gene: TRBJ1-4
d_gene: -
v_gene: TRBV7-9
CDR3nt: TGTGCCAGCAGCCCCTATTCGGAAAAACTGTTTTTT
CDR3aa: CASSPYSEKLFF

abundance: -
j_gene: TRBJ1-2
d_gene: TRBD1
v_gene: TRBV2
CDR3nt: TGTGCCAGCAGTGAGGGGAGGGGACAGGGGGGCTATGGCTACACCTTC
CDR3aa: CASSEGRGQGGYGYTF

abundance: -
j_gene: TRBJ2-7
d_gene: -
v_gene: TRBV5-6
CDR3nt: TGTGCCAGCAGCTTGGGTGATGAGGGTAGAGGCGAGCAGTACTTC
CDR3aa: CASSLGDEGRGEQYF

abundance: -
j_gene: TRBJ2-5
d_gene: -
v_gene: TRBV25-1
CDR3nt: TGTGCCAGCAGTGAGACCCTCCTCGGTGCCCAGTACTTC
CDR3aa: CASSETLLGAQYF

abundance: -
j_gene: TRBJ1-2
d_gene: TRBD1
v_gene: TRBV6-5
CDR3nt: TGTGCCAGCAGTTCCGTTTGGACAGGGGACATCTATGGCTACACCTTC
CDR3aa: CASSSVWTGDIYGYTF

abundance: once
j_gene: TRBJ1-2
d_gene: -
v_gene: TRBV5-3
CDR3nt: TGTGCCAGCAGGTCGTATAGCCCAACATACTATGGCTACACCTTC
CDR3aa: CASRSYSPTYYGYTF

abundance: once
j_gene: TRBJ1-1
d_gene: TRBD1
v_gene: TRBV7-9
CDR3nt: TGTGCCAGCAGCTTAGATAGGGGGCCTGGCACTGAAGCTTTCTTT
CDR3aa: CASSLDRGPGTEAFF

abundance: -
j_gene: TRBJ2-3
d_gene: -
v_gene: TRBV30
CDR3nt: TGTGCCTGGAGTACAGGCCTAGCTGATACGCAGTATTTT
CDR3aa: CAWSTGLADTQYF

abundance: -
j_gene: TRBJ2-7
d_gene: -
v_gene: TRBV11-3
CDR3nt: TGTGCCAGCAGCTTAGCGTTGCTAGAGGGCCGCGAGCAGTACTTC
CDR3aa: CASSLALLEGREQYF

abundance: -
j_gene: TRBJ1-2
d_gene: -
v_gene: TRBV5-8
CDR3nt: TGTGCCAGCAGCTCTGTGGAGGGACCCTATGGCTACACCTTC
CDR3aa: CASSSVEGPYGYTF

abundance: -
j_gene: TRBJ2-1
d_gene: -
v_gene: TRBV9
CDR3nt: TGTGCCAGCAGCGTAGATTCTCAGGATTGGGGCGGGGGCTCATTGTATGAGCAGTTCTTC
CDR3aa: CASSVDSQDWGGGSLYEQFF

abundance: -
j_gene: TRBJ2-1
d_gene: -
v_gene: TRBV7-9
CDR3nt: TGTGCCAGCAGCTTAACCTCAGGAGCTGAGCAGTTCTTC
CDR3aa: CASSLTSGAEQFF

abundance: few
j_gene: TRBJ2-7
d_gene: TRBD2
v_gene: TRBV5-6
CDR3nt: TGTGCCAGCAGCTTGGATGAAAGGACTAGCGGGAACTCCTACGAGCAGTACTTC
CDR3aa: CASSLDERTSGNSYEQYF

abundance: -
j_gene: TRBJ2-1
d_gene: TRBD1
v_gene: TRBV10-2
CDR3nt: TGCGCCAGCAGGAAGACAGGGTCGGTTAACAATGAGCAGTTCTTC
CDR3aa: CASRKTGSVNNEQFF

abundance: -
j_gene: TRBJ2-7
d_gene: TRBD1
v_gene: TRBV9
CDR3nt: TGTGCCAGCAGCCCCACCGGGACAGGGGGTTACGAGCAGTACTTC
CDR3aa: CASSPTGTGGYEQYF

abundance: -
j_gene: TRBJ1-3
d_gene: TRBD1
v_gene: TRBV2
CDR3nt: TGTGCCAGCAGTGAGCGGACAGGGTTACGAAACACCATATATTTT
CDR3aa: CASSERTGLRNTIYF

abundance: -
j_gene: TRBJ1-6
d_gene: TRBD1
v_gene: TRBV30
CDR3nt: TGTGCCTGTCGGACAGGCGACAATTCACCCCTCCACTTT
CDR3aa: CACRTGDNSPLHF

abundance: -
j_gene: TRBJ1-1
d_gene: -
v_gene: TRBV7-9
CDR3nt: TGTGCCAGCAGCTTTACACAGGGGAACACTGAAGCTTTCTTT
CDR3aa: CASSFTQGNTEAFF

abundance: -
j_gene: TRBJ1-5
d_gene: -
v_gene: TRBV30
CDR3nt: TGTGCCTGGAGTGTAGGCGCGGAGAGCAATCAGCCCCAGCATTTT
CDR3aa: CAWSVGAESNQPQHF

abundance: -
j_gene: TRBJ2-5
d_gene: -
v_gene: TRBV25-1
CDR3nt: TGTGCATCGGGGGGCCTGGGGTCAAAAGAGACCCAGTACTTC
CDR3aa: CASGGLGSKETQYF

abundance: -
j_gene: TRBJ2-1
d_gene: -
v_gene: TRBV6-5
CDR3nt: TGTGCCAGCAGTTACTCCGGGGGTACATTGAGTGAGCAGTTCTTC
CDR3aa: CASSYSGGTLSEQFF

abundance: -
j_gene: TRBJ1-4
d_gene: -
v_gene: TRBV5-4
CDR3nt: TGTGCCAGCAGCCCCTCCGGGGGAGAAAAACTGTTTTTT
CDR3aa: CASSPSGGEKLFF

abundance: -
j_gene: TRBJ1-1
d_gene: TRBD1
v_gene: TRBV4-3
CDR3nt: TGCGCCAGCAGCCTGAATAGACAGGGCAGCACTGAAGCTTTCTTT
CDR3aa: CASSLNRQGSTEAFF